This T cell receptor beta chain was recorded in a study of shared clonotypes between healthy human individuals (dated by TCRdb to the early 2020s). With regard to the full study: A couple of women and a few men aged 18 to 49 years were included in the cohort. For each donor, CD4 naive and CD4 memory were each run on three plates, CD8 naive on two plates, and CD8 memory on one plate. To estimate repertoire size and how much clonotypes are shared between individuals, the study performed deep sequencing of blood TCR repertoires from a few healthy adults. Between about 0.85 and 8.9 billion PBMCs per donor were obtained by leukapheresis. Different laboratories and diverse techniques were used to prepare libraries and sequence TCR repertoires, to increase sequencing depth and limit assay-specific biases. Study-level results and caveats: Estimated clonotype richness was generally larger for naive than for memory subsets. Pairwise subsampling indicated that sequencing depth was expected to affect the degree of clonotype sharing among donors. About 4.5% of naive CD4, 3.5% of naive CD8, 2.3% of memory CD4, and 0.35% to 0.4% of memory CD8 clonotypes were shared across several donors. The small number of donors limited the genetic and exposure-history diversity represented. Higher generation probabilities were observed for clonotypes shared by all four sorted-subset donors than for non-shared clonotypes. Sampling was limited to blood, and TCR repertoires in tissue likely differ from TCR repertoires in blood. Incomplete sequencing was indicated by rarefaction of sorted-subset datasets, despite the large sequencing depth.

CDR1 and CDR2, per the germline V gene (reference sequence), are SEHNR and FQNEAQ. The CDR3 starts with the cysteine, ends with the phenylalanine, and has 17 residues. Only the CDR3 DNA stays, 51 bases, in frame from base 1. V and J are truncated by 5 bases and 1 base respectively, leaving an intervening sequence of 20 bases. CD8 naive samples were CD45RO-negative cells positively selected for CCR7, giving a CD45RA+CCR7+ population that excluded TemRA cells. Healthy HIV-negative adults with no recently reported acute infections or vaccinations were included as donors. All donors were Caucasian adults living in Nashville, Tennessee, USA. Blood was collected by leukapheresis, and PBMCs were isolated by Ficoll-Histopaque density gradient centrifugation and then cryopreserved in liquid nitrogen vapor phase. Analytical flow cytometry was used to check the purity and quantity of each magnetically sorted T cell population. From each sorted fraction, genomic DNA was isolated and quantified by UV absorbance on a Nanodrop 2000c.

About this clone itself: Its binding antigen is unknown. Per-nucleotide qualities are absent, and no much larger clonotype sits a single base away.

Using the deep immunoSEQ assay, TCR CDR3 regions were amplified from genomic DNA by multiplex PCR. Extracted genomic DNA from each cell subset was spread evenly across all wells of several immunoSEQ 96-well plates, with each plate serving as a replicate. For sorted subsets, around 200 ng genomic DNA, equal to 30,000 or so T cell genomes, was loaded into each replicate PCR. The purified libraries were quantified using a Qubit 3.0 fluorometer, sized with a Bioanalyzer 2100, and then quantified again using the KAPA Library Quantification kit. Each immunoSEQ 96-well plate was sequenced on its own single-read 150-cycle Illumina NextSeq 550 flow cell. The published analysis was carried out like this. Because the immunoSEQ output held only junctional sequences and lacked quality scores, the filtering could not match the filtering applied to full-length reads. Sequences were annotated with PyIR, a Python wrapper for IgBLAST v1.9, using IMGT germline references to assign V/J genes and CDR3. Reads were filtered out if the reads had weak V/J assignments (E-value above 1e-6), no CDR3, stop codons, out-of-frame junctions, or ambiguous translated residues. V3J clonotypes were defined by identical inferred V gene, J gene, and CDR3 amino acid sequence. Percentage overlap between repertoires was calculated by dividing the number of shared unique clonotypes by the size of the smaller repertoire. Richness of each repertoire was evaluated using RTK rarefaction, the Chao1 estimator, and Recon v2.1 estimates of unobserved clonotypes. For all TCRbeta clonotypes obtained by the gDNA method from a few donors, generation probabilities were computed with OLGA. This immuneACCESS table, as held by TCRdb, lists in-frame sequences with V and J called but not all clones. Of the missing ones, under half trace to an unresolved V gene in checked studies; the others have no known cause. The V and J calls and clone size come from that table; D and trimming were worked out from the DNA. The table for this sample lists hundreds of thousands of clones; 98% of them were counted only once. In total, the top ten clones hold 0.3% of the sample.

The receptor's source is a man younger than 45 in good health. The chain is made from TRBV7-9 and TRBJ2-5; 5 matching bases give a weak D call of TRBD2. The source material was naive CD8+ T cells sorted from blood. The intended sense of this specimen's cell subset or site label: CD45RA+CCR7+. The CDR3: CASSPPLGEALQETQYF. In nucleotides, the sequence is TGTGCCAGCAGCCCCCCCCTCGGGGAAGCACTCCAAGAGACCCAGTACTTC.